What follows is one T cell receptor (beta chain) and its context. Its antigen is unknown. The data belong to a study of cytotoxic CD8 clonotypes in ibrutinib-treated CLL. Study as a whole: Response samples were taken after a median roughly 12 months of treatment, range 6 to 36. Whole-study results and caveats: Patients showed higher baseline clonality than age-matched healthy donors, and it tracked circulating CD8+ T-cell counts.

Depths of 1 in 200,000 to 1 in 1 million T cells were the sequencing target. The assay was immunoSEQ multiplex PCR, and TCRdb's table has in-frame clones only and misses some. Of approximately 70,000 clones listed, around 81% are singletons. The CDR3 covers 10 residues. Germline V lookup: CDR1 SGDLS, CDR2 YYNGEE. The germline V and J ends were trimmed by 7 bases and 4 bases, with 5 bases remaining between them. Source: PBMCs, taken at disease progression, from a patient treated with ibrutinib. The rearrangement uses TRBV9 and TRBJ1-1; a possible D gene is TRBD1 (5 bases). This receptor was obtained from a human donor with chronic lymphocytic leukemia. The chain's CDR3 is CASGGTEAFF. The CDR3 DNA reads TGTGCCAGCGGGGGCACTGAAGCTTTCTTT. The full variable domain, rest sourced from reference TRBV9 and TRBJ1-1, is DSGVTQTPKHLITATGQRVTLRCSPRSGDLSVYWYQQSLDQGLQFLIQYYNGEERAKGNILERFSAQQFPDLHSELNLSSLELGDSALYFCASGGTEAFFGQGTRLTVV.